The clone carrying this T cell receptor (beta chain) has a handful of counts. The sample belongs to a study of blood T cell repertoires in COVID-19. Study-level background: Samples of COVID-19 (acute and convalescent) were obtained from the United States, Italy and Spain. From T cells, B-cell-depleted T cells, or PBMCs came the material, which was cDNA or gDNA.

Germline V CDR1 and CDR2: KGHDR, SFDVKD. V was trimmed by 4 bases and J by 5 bases, leaving 16 bases between them. The CDR3 runs 15 residues. Per the original methods: Cell counts per sample came from amplifying reference gene primers. Sequencing used immunoSEQ multiplex PCR; TCRdb keeps in-frame clones, though not all of them. V and J calls and clone size are those listed in that table; D and trimming were worked out from the DNA. The data show about 120,000 clones, with about 88% seen just once and over 1% held by the top ten. The chain uses TRBV24-1 and TRBJ2-5, with D perhaps matching TRBD2 (6 bases). Sequencing was carried out using peripheral blood. The sequence was collected from an elderly woman with acute or convalescent COVID-19. CDR3 amino acids: CATSDPRSSGETQYF. In DNA, the CDR3 is TGTGCCACCAGTGACCCACGGAGTAGCGGCGAGACCCAGTACTTC.